The rows below give T cell receptor beta chains drawn from one sample of a study of T-cell memory formation after mild COVID-19. TCRdb reprocessed the 5' RACE reads via MiXCR and lists one record per CDR3 protein. The table lists approximately 410,000 distinct CDR3 sequences, less than 25% of them singletons. Sequences were obtained from PBMCs or a T cell subset sorted from them (not recorded which). The origin of the receptors is an adult woman who had mild COVID-19 (a few samples of this study predate the infection). Cell type and time point are not known. Both conserved end residues are part of each CDR3. The D gene is left open where the match is weak. The size entry is marked missing in some rows and otherwise reads once, few, many or a size class.

>TRBJ1-1|-|-|TRBV7-2
CASSASVGTEAFF
TGTGCCAGCAGCGCTTCGGTCGGCACTGAAGCTTTCTTT
>TRBJ2-3|few|TRBD2|TRBV5-1
CASSIPSGGRGTDTQYF
TGCGCCAGCAGCATCCCTAGCGGGGGCCGCGGCACAGATACGCAGTATTTT
>TRBJ2-1|-|-|TRBV7-9
CASSLERQGPYNEQFF
TGTGCCAGCAGCTTAGAGAGACAAGGCCCCTACAATGAGCAGTTCTTC
>TRBJ1-2|once|TRBD1|TRBV5-1
CASSLAGTDNYGYTF
TGCGCCAGCAGCCTAGCCGGGACAGACAACTATGGCTACACCTTC
>TRBJ1-1|-|-|TRBV15
CATKSGSGEAFF
TGTGCCACCAAGTCGGGGTCGGGTGAAGCTTTCTTT
>TRBJ1-1|-|-|TRBV7-2
CASSLPQPGTEAFF
TGTGCCAGCAGCTTACCCCAGCCGGGAACTGAAGCTTTCTTT
>TRBJ2-3|-|-|TRBV7-9
CASSLGLGGDGTQYF
TGTGCCAGCAGCTTAGGACTAGGAGGGGACGGTACGCAGTATTTT
>TRBJ2-2|few|-|TRBV7-3
CASSPTRGTGELFF
TGTGCCAGCAGCCCAACACGTGGGACCGGGGAGCTGTTTTTT
>TRBJ2-6|few|-|TRBV5-1
CASSFLDSGANVLTF
TGCGCCAGCAGCTTCCTCGACTCTGGGGCCAACGTCCTGACTTTC
>TRBJ1-1|-|-|TRBV7-9
CASSLPKGVTEAFF
TGTGCCAGCAGCTTGCCGAAAGGAGTCACTGAAGCTTTCTTT
>TRBJ2-5|-|TRBD1|TRBV7-2
CASSRTGTGIETQYF
TGTGCCAGCAGCAGAACCGGGACAGGGATTGAGACCCAGTACTTC
>TRBJ2-5|-|-|TRBV5-3
CARSFPKAGKVWCSQYF
TGTGCCAGAAGCTTCCCTAAGGCAGGAAAGGTGTGGTGCAGCCAGTACTTC
>TRBJ2-3|-|-|TRBV25-1
CASSEYFQGTQYF
TGTGCCAGCAGTGAATATTTTCAGGGTACGCAGTATTTT
>TRBJ2-2|-|-|TRBV18
CASSPRRDASTGELFF
TGTGCCAGCTCACCGCGTCGGGACGCCTCCACCGGGGAGCTGTTTTTT
>TRBJ2-7|few|TRBD1|TRBV10-3
CAIASSGTGGFYEQYF
TGTGCCATCGCCTCCAGCGGGACAGGGGGTTTCTACGAGCAGTACTTC
>TRBJ2-3|-|TRBD2|TRBV5-1
CASSLPLGTSGGSDTQYF
TGCGCCAGCAGCTTACCCTTAGGGACTAGCGGGGGTTCAGATACGCAGTATTTT
>TRBJ2-6|-|-|TRBV5-1
CASGGSGSGANVLTF
TGCGCCAGCGGCGGATCGGGATCTGGGGCCAACGTCCTGACTTTC
>TRBJ2-7|many|-|TRBV27
CASTPLASQGTYEQYF
TGTGCCAGCACCCCCCTAGCCTCCCAGGGCACCTACGAGCAGTACTTC
>TRBJ1-1|-|-|TRBV14
CASSRELNTEAFF
TGTGCCAGCAGCCGGGAGTTGAACACTGAAGCTTTCTTT